This T cell receptor (beta chain) was identified during a study of cytomegalovirus exposure and HLA in healthy donors. Points from the study as a whole: Later analysis suggested most CMV-associated TCR beta chains were HLA-restricted.

This clone was seen once. Its antigen is undetermined. Use of 60 Vbeta and 13 Jbeta primers characterized the PCR. The method was immunoSEQ multiplex PCR; TCRdb's version includes in-frame clones alone and lacks a portion of them. The sample shows some 120,000 clones, more than 75% of them seen only once. Trimming left V 4 bases short and J 4 bases short, with 22 bases between. Germline-derived CDR1 and CDR2 are SGHTA and FQGNSA. The CDR3 has 17 amino acids. The sample comprised PBMCs. This chain uses TRBV7-2 with TRBJ1-2; no clear D gene. This receptor was taken from a man aged 25 to 40 in good health and CMV-seropositive. CDR3 residues: CASSSRAAGLSSYGYTF. The DNA for the CDR3 is TGTGCCAGCAGCTCCCGGGCGGCGGGCCTCTCCTCCTATGGCTACACCTTC.